This is a list of T cell receptor beta chains from one sample in a study of T cells in narcolepsy. Sequencing was performed with immunoSEQ multiplex PCR; in TCRdb, only in-frame clones are kept and a portion is missing. Of about 30,000 clones detected, under 85% appear once; the ten largest clones hold about 0.9%. The source material was CD45RA- memory CD4+ T cells from PBMCs. The receptors were gathered from a human donor with narcolepsy. The CDR3 runs from the conserved cysteine through the conserved F or W. The D gene is left open where the match is weak. Rows give clone size only sometimes, using once, few, many, or a class for an expanded clone.

j_call,clone_size,d_call,cdr3_length,v_call,cdr3_aa,cdr3_nt
TRBJ2-7,.,.,13,TRBV2,CASNLQGSYEQYF,TGTGCCAGCAACCTACAGGGTTCCTACGAGCAGTACTTC
TRBJ2-5,.,TRBD1,15,TRBV4-3,CASSQGDRVRETQYF,TGCGCCAGCAGCCAAGGGGACAGGGTTAGGGAGACCCAGTACTTC
TRBJ2-5,.,TRBD2,16,TRBV7-9,CASSKTGLAGEETQYF,TGTGCCAGCAGCAAAACGGGACTAGCGGGAGAAGAGACCCAGTACTTC
TRBJ2-7,.,.,13,TRBV7-2,CASSKGRTYEQYF,TGTGCCAGCAGCAAGGGACGGACCTACGAGCAGTACTTC
TRBJ1-1,.,.,15,TRBV10-3,CAISEGTAKSTEAFF,TGTGCCATCAGTGAAGGGACTGCGAAAAGCACTGAAGCTTTCTTT
TRBJ2-7,.,.,15,TRBV6-1,CASTIPAGVDYEQYF,TGTGCCAGCACCATACCGGCAGGGGTCGACTACGAGCAGTACTTC
TRBJ1-6,.,.,13,TRBV11-3,CASRSKSDSPLHF,TGTGCCAGCAGAAGCAAGTCCGATTCACCCCTCCACTTT
TRBJ1-4,few,.,15,TRBV2,CASSENRAANEKLFF,TGTGCCAGCAGTGAAAACAGGGCAGCTAATGAAAAACTGTTTTTT
TRBJ1-1,.,.,15,TRBV5-6,CASSETGGMNTEAFF,TGTGCCAGCAGCGAGACAGGCGGGATGAACACTGAAGCTTTCTTT
TRBJ2-7,.,TRBD2,14,TRBV29-1,CSVEAGDPSGEQYF,TGCAGCGTTGAGGCGGGGGACCCATCGGGTGAGCAGTACTTC
TRBJ2-5,.,.,16,TRBV7-2,CASSSNGLGRGETQYF,TGTGCCAGCAGCTCCAACGGACTCGGGCGGGGAGAGACCCAGTACTTC
TRBJ2-7,.,.,17,TRBV2,CAGSGMVGAFSSYEQYF,TGTGCCGGCAGCGGAATGGTGGGGGCTTTTAGCTCCTACGAGCAGTACTTC
TRBJ2-7,.,TRBD1,12,TRBV19,CASKDRLNEQYF,TGTGCCAGTAAGGACAGGCTTAACGAGCAGTACTTC
TRBJ2-7,.,TRBD1,13,TRBV19,CASSKGTAYEQYF,TGTGCCAGTAGTAAAGGGACAGCATACGAGCAGTACTTC
TRBJ2-6,once,.,16,TRBV2,CASSDLTGSGANVLTF,TGTGCCAGCAGTGATCTTACCGGCTCTGGGGCCAACGTCCTGACTTTC
TRBJ2-3,.,.,16,TRBV18,CASSPLRSGRTDTQYF,TGTGCCAGCTCACCACTTAGGTCAGGGCGGACAGATACGCAGTATTTT
TRBJ1-5,.,.,14,TRBV11-2,CASSPGPSNQPQHF,TGTGCCAGCAGCCCCGGGCCTAGCAATCAGCCCCAGCATTTT
TRBJ2-3,.,TRBD2,16,TRBV10-3,CAISEPVRGGADTQYF,TGTGCCATCAGCGAACCGGTGCGGGGGGGTGCAGATACGCAGTATTTT
TRBJ1-6,.,.,19,TRBV19,CASSIARGRASSYNSPLHF,TGTGCCAGTAGTATAGCACGGGGGAGGGCCAGCTCCTATAATTCACCCCTCCACTTT
TRBJ1-1,.,.,14,TRBV19,CASSKWTDPSEAFF,TGTGCCAGTAGTAAATGGACAGACCCTAGTGAAGCTTTCTTT
TRBJ2-6,.,.,15,TRBV11-2,CASSLTTPGANVLTF,TGTGCCAGCAGCTTAACTACCCCCGGGGCCAACGTCCTGACTTTC
TRBJ1-1,.,.,15,TRBV5-8,CATYIGGRRNTEAFF,TGTGCCACCTATATTGGCGGCAGGCGGAACACTGAAGCTTTCTTT
TRBJ2-7,few,.,14,TRBV5-4,CASSPLGDIGEQYF,TGTGCCAGCAGCCCCTTAGGGGACATTGGTGAGCAGTACTTC
TRBJ2-3,.,.,15,TRBV18,CASSPRDISPDTQYF,TGTGCCAGCTCACCCCGGGACATATCCCCAGATACGCAGTATTTT
TRBJ2-7,.,TRBD2,18,TRBV28,CASSLALTGTSRSYEQYF,TGTGCCAGCAGTTTAGCCCTCACCGGGACTAGCCGCTCCTACGAGCAGTACTTC
TRBJ2-4,.,TRBD1,16,TRBV5-5,CASSRTGDPAKNIQYF,TGTGCCAGCAGCCGAACAGGGGATCCTGCCAAAAACATTCAGTACTTC